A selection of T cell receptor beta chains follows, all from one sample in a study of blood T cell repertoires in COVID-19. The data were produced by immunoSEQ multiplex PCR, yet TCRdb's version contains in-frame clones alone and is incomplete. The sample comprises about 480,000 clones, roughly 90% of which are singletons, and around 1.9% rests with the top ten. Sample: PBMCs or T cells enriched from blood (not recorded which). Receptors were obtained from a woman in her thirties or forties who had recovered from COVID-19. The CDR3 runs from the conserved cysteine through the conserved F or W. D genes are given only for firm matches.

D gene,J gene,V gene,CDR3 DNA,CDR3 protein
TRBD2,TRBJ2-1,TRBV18,TGTGCCAGCTCACCAAGTGAGAGCGGGAGTCGGAATGAGCAGTTCTTC,CASSPSESGSRNEQFF
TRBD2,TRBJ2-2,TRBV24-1,TGTGCCACCAGTGAGTGGACTAGCGGGAACACCGGGGAGCTGTTTTTT,CATSEWTSGNTGELFF
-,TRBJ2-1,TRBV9,TGTGCCAGCAGCGTGCTGACAGGTATGGTGACGGATGAGCAGTTCTTC,CASSVLTGMVTDEQFF
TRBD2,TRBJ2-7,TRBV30,TGTGCCTGGAGTGTACGAGGACTAGCGGTAAACTCCTACGAGCAGTACTTC,CAWSVRGLAVNSYEQYF
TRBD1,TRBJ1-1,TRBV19,TGTGCCAGTAGTACCTGGGACAGGGGGTCTTTGAACACTGAAGCTTTCTTT,CASSTWDRGSLNTEAFF
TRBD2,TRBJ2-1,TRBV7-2,TGTGCCAGCAGTTCCAGCGTCGCAGCGAGCGGGGTTAAGTTTCCTGAGCAGTTCTTC,CASSSSVAASGVKFPEQFF
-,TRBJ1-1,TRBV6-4,TGTGCCAGCAGTGACCTGGGACACCCGAACACTGAAGCTTTCTTT,CASSDLGHPNTEAFF
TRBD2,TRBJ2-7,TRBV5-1,TGCGCCAGCAGCTTGGCGCCTAGCGGAAACTACGAGCAGTACTTC,CASSLAPSGNYEQYF
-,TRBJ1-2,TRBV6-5,TGTGCCAGCAGTTACCCCCGGGGGGTCCACTATGGCTACACCTTC,CASSYPRGVHYGYTF
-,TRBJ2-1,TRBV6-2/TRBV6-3,TGTGCCAGCAGCCGCGGAGGAGATCGAATCTACAATGAGCAGTTCTTC,CASSRGGDRIYNEQFF
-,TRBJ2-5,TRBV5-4,TGTGCCAGCAGCTTGCAAGGGGCCACCTCACAAGAGACCCAGTACTTC,CASSLQGATSQETQYF